The 17 T cell receptor beta chains below all came from one sample that was sequenced in a study of blood T cell repertoires in COVID-19. Clones were read by immunoSEQ multiplex PCR, and TCRdb kept only the in-frame ones, dropping some. The sample shows some 100,000 clones, approximately 80% of them seen only once. The sequenced sample was peripheral blood. Source of these receptors: a woman of 80 years or more with active or convalescent COVID-19.

This clone has more than one count but fewer than ten. The V call is TRBV9, the J call TRBJ2-1, with D possibly TRBD1 on 5 matching bases. The CDR3 totals 16 residues. From germline, CDR1 is SGDLS and CDR2 YYNGEE. The V end lost 0 bases, the J end lost 7 bases, and 17 bases lay between the germline ends. This CDR3 reads CASSVVGSAGSNEQFF. CDR3 nucleotide sequence: TGTGCCAGCAGCGTAGTGGGGTCCGCAGGGTCTAATGAGCAGTTCTTC.

The chain links TRBV6-5 to TRBJ2-7, with D possibly matching TRBD2 (6 bases). CDR3 length: 14 amino acids. V was clipped by 0 bases and J by 6 bases, with 12 bases between them. From germline, CDR1 is MNHEY and CDR2 SVGAGI. CDR3 bases: TGTGCCAGCAGTTACTCTCCGGGACTTGTCGAGCAGTACTTC. It codes for CASSYSPGLVEQYF.

The chain links TRBV5-1 to TRBJ2-5; 9 bases map to TRBD2. CDR1 is SGHRS and CDR2 is YFSETQ in the germline V gene. CDR3 length: 14 amino acids. V gave up 5 bases and J gave up 3 bases; unmatched junction bases: 5. The CDR3 region has the DNA TGCGCCAGCAGGGTTAGCGGGAGCAAAGAGACCCAGTACTTC. Amino acids: CASRVSGSKETQYF.

The chain couples TRBV15 to TRBJ2-7; the match to TRBD1 covers 10 bases. V lost 5 bases to trimming and J lost 2 bases; unmatched junction nucleotides: 6. The CDR3 is made up of 15 amino acids. The germline gives CDR1 LNHNV, CDR2 YYDKDF (reference sequence). The CDR3 sequence: CATSAGQGITYEQYF. In DNA, the CDR3 is TGTGCCACCAGCGCGGGACAGGGGATCACCTACGAGCAGTACTTC.

V usage is TRBV20-1 and J usage is TRBJ1-2; 7 nucleotides align to TRBD1. Germline CDR1 reads DFQATT; CDR2 reads SNEGSKA (reference sequence). V shed 3 bases, J shed 3 bases, and the junction held 4 bases outside the gene matches. CDR3 length: 13 amino acids. The CDR3 loop is CSASGTVYYGYTF. Here the CDR3 DNA reads TGCAGTGCTAGTGGGACAGTATACTATGGCTACACCTTC.

The chain is built from TRBV24-1 and TRBJ2-7, with D possibly being TRBD2 (5 bases). The CDR3 contains 17 residues. V gave up 2 bases and J gave up 3 bases, with 19 bases separating them. Germline CDR1 is KGHDR and CDR2 is SFDVKD. The CDR3 loop reads CATSDSRADRAGYEQYF. The CDR3 coding sequence is TGTGCCACCAGTGATTCACGGGCGGACCGCGCGGGCTACGAGCAGTACTTC.

In this sample, this clone turned up a few times. This sequence joins TRBV25-1 and TRBJ1-1; D unclear. The V gene's germline CDR1 is MGHDK and CDR2 SYGVNS. This CDR3 comprises 14 residues. Trimming left V 2 bases short and J 7 bases short, with 14 bases between. The CDR3 DNA follows: TGTGCCAGCAGTGAACGGCGGGCGGTGGGTGAAGCTTTCTTT. Translating gives CASSERRAVGEAFF.

This rearrangement joins TRBV19 to TRBJ2-5; TRBD1 agrees at 9 bases. The V gene end was trimmed by 4 bases and the J gene end by 5 bases; junction bases not matched to a gene: 8. CDR1 is LNHDA, CDR2 SQIVND, per germline (reference sequence). CDR3 length: 15 amino acids. CDR3 amino acids: CASSSPGTGWETQYF. DNA of the CDR3: TGTGCCAGTAGTAGCCCTGGGACAGGGTGGGAGACCCAGTACTTC.

Details on this clone: Other DNA sequences of this sample code for an identical CDR3. The V call is TRBV14, the J call TRBJ2-7; the match to TRBD1 covers 9 bases. CDR1 SGHDN and CDR2 FVKESK come from the germline V gene. Trimming removed 4 bases from V and 6 bases from J; junction bases left unmatched: 4. This CDR3 has 13 amino acids. The CDR3 nucleotides are TGTGCCAGCAGCCGGGACAGGGTGAGCGAGCAGTACTTC. Translated: CASSRDRVSEQYF.

The V call is TRBV19, the J call TRBJ2-7, with D perhaps matching TRBD2 (7 bases). Germline V CDR1 and CDR2: LNHDA, SQIVND (reference sequence). The CDR3 length is 14 residues. V was shortened by 5 bases and J by 3 bases, with 14 bases between the two germline ends. CDR3 region: CASSGTGGLYEQYF. In DNA, the CDR3 is TGTGCCAGTAGTGGGACCGGGGGGCTCTACGAGCAGTACTTC.

The rearrangement uses TRBV23-1 and TRBJ1-3; the match to TRBD1 covers 11 bases. TRBV23-1 is filed as an ORF, its function uncertain. The length of the CDR3 is 18 residues. V dropped 7 bases and J dropped 2; count of bases not matched to a gene: 13. CDR3 protein: CASTRSFPGQGAGNTIYF. The CDR3 nucleotides are TGCGCCAGCACCAGGTCCTTTCCGGGACAGGGGGCTGGAAACACCATATATTTT.

The chain is built from TRBV7-8 and TRBJ2-3; 15 bases align to TRBD2. With 5 bases clipped from V and 2 bases from J, the junction kept 11 bases outside the gene matches. This CDR3 comprises 19 residues. CDR1 and CDR2 from the germline V gene are SGHVS and FQNEAQ. CDR3 sequence: CASSHRGTSGRKVTDTQYF. The CDR3 DNA is TGTGCCAGCAGCCACCGCGGGACTAGCGGGAGGAAGGTCACAGATACGCAGTATTTT.

In its sample, this clone was seen once. The chain is built from TRBV28 and TRBJ2-7, with 7 bases aligning to TRBD1. J was trimmed by 8 bases and V by 2 bases; bases with no gene match: 3. The CDR3 sequence is 12 residues long. The V gene's germline CDR1 is MDHEN and CDR2 SYDVKM. The CDR3, as DNA: TGTGCCAGCAGTTTACGACAGGGAAAGCAGTACTTC. Amino acid sequence: CASSLRQGKQYF.

In this sample, this clone is medium-sized. The V call is TRBV28, the J call TRBJ1-3, with D perhaps TRBD1 (5 bases). The germline V and J ends were trimmed by 6 bases and 0 bases, with 15 bases remaining between them. There are 16 residues in the CDR3. CDR1 and CDR2 from the germline V gene are MDHEN and SYDVKM. Here the CDR3 DNA reads TGTGCCAGCAGGAAGACAGACACCTACTCTGGAAACACCATATATTTT. It specifies CASRKTDTYSGNTIYF.

The V gene is TRBV5-4, the J gene TRBJ2-5; D ambiguous. This CDR3 has 14 residues. Trimming took off 1 base at V and 4 bases at J, with 11 bases between the two ends. Per the germline V gene, CDR1 is SGHNT and CDR2 is YYREEE (reference sequence). The CDR3 spells CASSLMKLRETQYF. The CDR3 bases are TGTGCCAGCAGCTTGATGAAGCTACGAGAGACCCAGTACTTC.

This clone came up once. The V and J genes are TRBV19 and TRBJ1-2; TRBD1 matches 10 bases. Unmatched junction bases numbered 4, after V lost 5 bases and J lost 7 bases. Germline loops: CDR1 LNHDA, CDR2 SQIVND (reference sequence). This CDR3 spans 13 amino acids. The CDR3 loop reads CASSPDRGLGYTF. The CDR3 nucleotides are TGTGCCAGTAGTCCCGACAGGGGGCTTGGCTACACCTTC.

V usage is TRBV14 and J usage is TRBJ2-1; 9 bases are shared with TRBD1. There are 15 residues in the CDR3. V dropped 1 base and J dropped 8; count of bases not matched to a gene: 6. In germline, CDR1 is SGHDN, CDR2 FVKESK. The CDR3 nucleotides read TGTGCCAGCAGCCAAGCCGGGACAGGGTCCTATGAGCAGTTCTTC. It specifies CASSQAGTGSYEQFF. Full variable domain (remainder filled in from reference TRBV14 and TRBJ2-1): EAGVTQFPSHSVIEKGQTVTLRCDPISGHDNLYWYRRVMGKEIKFLLHFVKESKQDESGMPNNRFLAERTGGTYSTLKVQPAELEDSGVYFCASSQAGTGSYEQFFGPGTRLTVL.